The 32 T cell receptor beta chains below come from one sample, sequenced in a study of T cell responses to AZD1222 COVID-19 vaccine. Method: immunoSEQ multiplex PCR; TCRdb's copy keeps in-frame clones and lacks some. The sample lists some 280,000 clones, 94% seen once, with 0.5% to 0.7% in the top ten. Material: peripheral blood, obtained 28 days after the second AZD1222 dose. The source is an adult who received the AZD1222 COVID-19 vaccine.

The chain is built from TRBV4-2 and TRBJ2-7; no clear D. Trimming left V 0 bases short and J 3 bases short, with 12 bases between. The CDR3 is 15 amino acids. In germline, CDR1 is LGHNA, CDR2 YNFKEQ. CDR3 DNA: TGTGCCAGCAGCCAAGATGCGCGACCGAGCTACGAGCAGTACTTC. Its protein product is CASSQDARPSYEQYF.

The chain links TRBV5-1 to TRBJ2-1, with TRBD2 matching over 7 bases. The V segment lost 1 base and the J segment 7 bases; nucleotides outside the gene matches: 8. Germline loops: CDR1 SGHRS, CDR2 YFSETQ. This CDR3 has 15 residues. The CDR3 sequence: CASSLKPGAGNEQFF. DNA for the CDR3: TGCGCCAGCAGCTTGAAGCCGGGAGCGGGGAATGAGCAGTTCTTC.

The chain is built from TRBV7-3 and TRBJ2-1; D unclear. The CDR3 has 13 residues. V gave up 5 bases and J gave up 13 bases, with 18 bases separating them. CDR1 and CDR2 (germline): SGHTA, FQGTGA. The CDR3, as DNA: TGTGCCAGCAGCCCCCTCCCCGGGTCGGTCCAGTTCTTC. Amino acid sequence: CASSPLPGSVQFF.

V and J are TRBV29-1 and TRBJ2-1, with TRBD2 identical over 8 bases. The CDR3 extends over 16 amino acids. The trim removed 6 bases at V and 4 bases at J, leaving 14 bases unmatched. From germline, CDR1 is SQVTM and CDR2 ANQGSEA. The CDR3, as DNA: TGCAGCGTGGGGCCCCCAAGCGGGAGTCGGTACAATGAGCAGTTCTTC. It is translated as CSVGPPSGSRYNEQFF.

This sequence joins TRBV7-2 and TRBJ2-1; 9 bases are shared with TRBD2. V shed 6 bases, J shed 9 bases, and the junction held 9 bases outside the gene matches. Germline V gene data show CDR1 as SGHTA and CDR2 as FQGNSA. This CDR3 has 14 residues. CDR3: CASRAGLASFEQFF. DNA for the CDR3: TGTGCCAGCAGAGCGGGACTAGCATCATTTGAGCAGTTCTTC.

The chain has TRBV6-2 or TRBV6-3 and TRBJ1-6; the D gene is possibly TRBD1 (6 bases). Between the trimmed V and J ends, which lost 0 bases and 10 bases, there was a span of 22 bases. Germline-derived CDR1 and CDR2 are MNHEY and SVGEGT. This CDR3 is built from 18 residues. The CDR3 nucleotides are TGTGCCAGCAGTTACTCGAATTTTCGAGGCAGGGGTGGATCACCCCTCCACTTT. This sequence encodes CASSYSNFRGRGGSPLHF.

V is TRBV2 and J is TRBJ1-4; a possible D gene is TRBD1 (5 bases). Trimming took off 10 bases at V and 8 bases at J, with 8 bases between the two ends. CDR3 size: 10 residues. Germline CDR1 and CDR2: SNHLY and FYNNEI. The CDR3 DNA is TGTGCCACCGGGGGGGAAAAACTGTTTTTT. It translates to CATGGEKLFF.

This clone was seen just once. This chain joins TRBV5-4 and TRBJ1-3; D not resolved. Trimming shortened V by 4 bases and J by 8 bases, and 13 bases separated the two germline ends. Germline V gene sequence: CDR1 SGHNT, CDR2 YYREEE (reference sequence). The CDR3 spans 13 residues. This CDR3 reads CASSRDFGDTIYF. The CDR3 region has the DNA TGTGCCAGCAGCCGGGATTTCGGGGACACCATATATTTT.

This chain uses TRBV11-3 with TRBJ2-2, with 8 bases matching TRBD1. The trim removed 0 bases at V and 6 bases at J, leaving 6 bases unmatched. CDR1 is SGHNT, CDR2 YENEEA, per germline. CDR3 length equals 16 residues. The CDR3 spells CASSLDATGEAGELFF. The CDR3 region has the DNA TGTGCCAGCAGCTTAGATGCGACAGGGGAAGCCGGGGAGCTGTTTTTT. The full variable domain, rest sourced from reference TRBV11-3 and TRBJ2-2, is EAGVVQSPRYKIIEKKQPVAFWCNPISGHNTLYWYLQNLGQGPELLIRYENEEAVDDSQLPKDRFSAERLKGVDSTLKIQPAELGDSAVYLCASSLDATGEAGELFFGEGSRLTVL.

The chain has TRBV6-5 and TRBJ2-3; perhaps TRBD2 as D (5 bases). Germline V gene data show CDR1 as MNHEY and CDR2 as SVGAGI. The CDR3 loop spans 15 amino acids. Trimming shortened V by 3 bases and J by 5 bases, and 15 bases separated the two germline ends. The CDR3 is CASSYRGAVVDTQYF. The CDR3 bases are TGTGCCAGCAGTTATCGCGGAGCGGTGGTAGATACGCAGTATTTT.

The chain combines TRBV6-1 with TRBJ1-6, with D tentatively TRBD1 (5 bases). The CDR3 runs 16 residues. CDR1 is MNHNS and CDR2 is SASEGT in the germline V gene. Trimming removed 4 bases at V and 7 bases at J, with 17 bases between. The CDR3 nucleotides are TGTGCCAGCAGTGCCGGGTGGGGGTTGGGGAATTCACCCCTCCACTTT. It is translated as CASSAGWGLGNSPLHF.

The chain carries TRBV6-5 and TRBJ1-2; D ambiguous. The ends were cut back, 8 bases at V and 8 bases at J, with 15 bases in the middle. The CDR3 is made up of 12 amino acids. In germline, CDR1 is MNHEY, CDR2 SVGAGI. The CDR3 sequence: CASGYDTRGYTF. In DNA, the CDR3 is TGTGCCAGCGGGTACGATACCAGGGGCTACACCTTC.

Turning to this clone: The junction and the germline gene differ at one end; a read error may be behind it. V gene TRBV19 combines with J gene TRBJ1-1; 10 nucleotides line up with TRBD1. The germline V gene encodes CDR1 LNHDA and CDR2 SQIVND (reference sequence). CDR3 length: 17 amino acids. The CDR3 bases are TGTGCCAGTAGTTCCGGGACAGGGGCCCCCCGAGGTACTGGAGCTTTCTTT. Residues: CASSSGTGAPRGTGAFF.

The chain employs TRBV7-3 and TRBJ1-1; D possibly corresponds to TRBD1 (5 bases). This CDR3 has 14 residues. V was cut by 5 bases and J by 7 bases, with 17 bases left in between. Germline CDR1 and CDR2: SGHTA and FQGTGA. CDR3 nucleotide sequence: TGTGCCAGCAGCCCAAGAGGACTTGGGGGTGAAGCTTTCTTT. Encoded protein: CASSPRGLGGEAFF. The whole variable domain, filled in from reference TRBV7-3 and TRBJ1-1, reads GAGVSQTPSNKVTEKGKYVELRCDPISGHTALYWYRQSLGQGPEFLIYFQGTGAADDSGLPNDRFFAVRPEGSVSTLKIQRTERGDSAVYLCASSPRGLGGEAFFGQGTRLTVV.

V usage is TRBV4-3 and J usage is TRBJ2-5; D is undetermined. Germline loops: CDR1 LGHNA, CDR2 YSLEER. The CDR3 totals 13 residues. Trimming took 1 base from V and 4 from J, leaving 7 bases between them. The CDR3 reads CASSQGIGETQYF. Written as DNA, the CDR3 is TGCGCCAGCAGCCAAGGAATCGGAGAGACCCAGTACTTC.

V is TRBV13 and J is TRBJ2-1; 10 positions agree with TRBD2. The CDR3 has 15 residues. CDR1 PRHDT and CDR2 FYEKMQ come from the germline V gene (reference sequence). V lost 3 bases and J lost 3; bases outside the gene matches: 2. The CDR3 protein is CASSFLAGGYNEQFF. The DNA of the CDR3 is TGTGCCAGCAGCTTCTTAGCGGGAGGCTACAATGAGCAGTTCTTC.

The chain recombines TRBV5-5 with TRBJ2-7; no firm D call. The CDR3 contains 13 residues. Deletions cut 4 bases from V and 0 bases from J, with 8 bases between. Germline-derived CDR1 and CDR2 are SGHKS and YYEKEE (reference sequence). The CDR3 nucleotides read TGTGCCAGCAGCCCCCAAGCCTCCTACGAGCAGTACTTC. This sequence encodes CASSPQASYEQYF.

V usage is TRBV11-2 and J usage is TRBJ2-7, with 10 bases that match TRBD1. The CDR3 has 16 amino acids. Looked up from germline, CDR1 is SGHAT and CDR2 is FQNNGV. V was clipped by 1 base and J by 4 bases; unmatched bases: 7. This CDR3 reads CASSLAWTGGGYEQYF. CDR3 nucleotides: TGTGCCAGCAGCTTAGCTTGGACAGGGGGGGGTTACGAGCAGTACTTC.

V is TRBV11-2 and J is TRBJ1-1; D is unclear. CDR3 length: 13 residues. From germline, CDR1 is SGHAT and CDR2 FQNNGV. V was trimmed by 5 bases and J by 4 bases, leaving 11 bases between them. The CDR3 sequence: CASSPLGITEAFF. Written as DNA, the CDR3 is TGTGCCAGCAGCCCATTGGGAATCACTGAAGCTTTCTTT.

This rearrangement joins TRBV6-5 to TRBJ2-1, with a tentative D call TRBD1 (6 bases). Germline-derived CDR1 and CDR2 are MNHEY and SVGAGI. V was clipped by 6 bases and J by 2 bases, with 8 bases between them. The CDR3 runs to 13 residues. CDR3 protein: CASRTGPYNEQFF. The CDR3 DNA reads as TGTGCCAGCAGGACAGGACCCTACAATGAGCAGTTCTTC.

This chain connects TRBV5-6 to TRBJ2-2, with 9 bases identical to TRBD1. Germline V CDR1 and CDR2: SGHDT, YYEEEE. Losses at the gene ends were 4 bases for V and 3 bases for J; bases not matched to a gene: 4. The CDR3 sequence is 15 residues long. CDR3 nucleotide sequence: TGTGCCAGCAGCCCCGGACAGGGGTACACCGGGGAGCTGTTTTTT. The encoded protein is CASSPGQGYTGELFF.

In DNA, the CDR3 is TGTGCCAGCAGCTGGGGACAGGAGGAGCCCCAGCATTTT. As protein: CASSWGQEEPQHF. The chain combines TRBV5-6 with TRBJ1-5; TRBD1 matches 8 bases. This CDR3 is built from 13 residues. Trimming at V came to 3 bases and at J to 8 bases, leaving 4 bases not matched to a gene. Germline V CDR1 and CDR2: SGHDT, YYEEEE.

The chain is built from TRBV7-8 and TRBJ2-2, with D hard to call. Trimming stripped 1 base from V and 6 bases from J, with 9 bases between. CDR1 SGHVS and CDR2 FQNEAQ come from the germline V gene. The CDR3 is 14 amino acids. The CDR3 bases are TGTGCCAGCAGCTTAGTGGGTCGTCCCGGGGAGCTGTTTTTT. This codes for CASSLVGRPGELFF.

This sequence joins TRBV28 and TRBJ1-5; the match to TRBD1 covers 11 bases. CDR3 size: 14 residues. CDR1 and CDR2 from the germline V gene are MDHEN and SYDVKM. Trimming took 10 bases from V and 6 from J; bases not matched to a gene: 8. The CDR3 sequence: CATGQGGNAQPQHF. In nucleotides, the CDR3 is TGTGCCACGGGACAGGGGGGAAACGCTCAGCCCCAGCATTTT.

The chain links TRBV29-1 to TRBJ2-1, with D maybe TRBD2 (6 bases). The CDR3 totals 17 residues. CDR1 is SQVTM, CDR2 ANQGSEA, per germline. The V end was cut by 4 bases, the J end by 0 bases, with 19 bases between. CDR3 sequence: CSVVTQGGQSSYNEQFF. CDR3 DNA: TGCAGCGTTGTTACTCAAGGAGGGCAGAGCTCCTACAATGAGCAGTTCTTC.

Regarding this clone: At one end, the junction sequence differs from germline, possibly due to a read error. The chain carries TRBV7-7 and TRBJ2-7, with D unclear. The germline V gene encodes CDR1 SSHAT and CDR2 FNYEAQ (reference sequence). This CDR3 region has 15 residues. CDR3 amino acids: CASSPSQDGSYEQYF. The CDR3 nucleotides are TGTGCTAGCAGCCCCTCCCAGGACGGCTCCTACGAGCAGTACTTC.

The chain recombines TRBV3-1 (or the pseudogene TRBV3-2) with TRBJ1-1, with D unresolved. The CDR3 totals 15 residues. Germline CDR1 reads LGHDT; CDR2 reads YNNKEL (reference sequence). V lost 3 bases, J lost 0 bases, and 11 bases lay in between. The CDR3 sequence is CASSQTTILNTEAFF. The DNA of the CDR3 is TGTGCCAGCAGCCAGACTACCATCCTGAACACTGAAGCTTTCTTT.

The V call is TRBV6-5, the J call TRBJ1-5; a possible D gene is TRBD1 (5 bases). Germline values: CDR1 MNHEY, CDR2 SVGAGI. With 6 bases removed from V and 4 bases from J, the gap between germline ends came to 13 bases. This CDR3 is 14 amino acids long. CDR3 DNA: TGTGCCAGCAGCCCCGGGTACAGGAATCAGCCCCAGCATTTT. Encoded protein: CASSPGYRNQPQHF.

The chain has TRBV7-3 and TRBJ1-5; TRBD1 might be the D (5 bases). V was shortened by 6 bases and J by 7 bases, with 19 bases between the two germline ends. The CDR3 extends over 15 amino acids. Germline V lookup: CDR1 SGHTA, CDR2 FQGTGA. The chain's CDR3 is CASRFQGPQKQPQHF. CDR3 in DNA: TGTGCCAGCAGGTTTCAGGGTCCCCAGAAGCAGCCCCAGCATTTT. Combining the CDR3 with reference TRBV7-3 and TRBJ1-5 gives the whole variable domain GAGVSQTPSNKVTEKGKYVELRCDPISGHTALYWYRQSLGQGPEFLIYFQGTGAADDSGLPNDRFFAVRPEGSVSTLKIQRTERGDSAVYLCASRFQGPQKQPQHFGDGTRLSIL.

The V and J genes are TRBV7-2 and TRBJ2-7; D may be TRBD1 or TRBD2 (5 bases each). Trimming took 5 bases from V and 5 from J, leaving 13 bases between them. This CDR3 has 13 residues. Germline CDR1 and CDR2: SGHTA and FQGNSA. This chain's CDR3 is CASSNSWGNEQYF. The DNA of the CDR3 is TGTGCCAGCAGCAATAGTTGGGGGAACGAGCAGTACTTC.

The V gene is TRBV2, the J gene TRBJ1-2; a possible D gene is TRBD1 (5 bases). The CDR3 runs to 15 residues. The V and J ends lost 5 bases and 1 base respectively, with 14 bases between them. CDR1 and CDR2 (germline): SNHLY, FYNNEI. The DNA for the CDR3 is TGTGCCAGCAGTACGGGGACCCCGGGTAACTATGGCTACACCTTC. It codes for CASSTGTPGNYGYTF. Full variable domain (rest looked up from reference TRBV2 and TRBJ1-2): EPEVTQTPSHQVTQMGQEVILRCVPISNHLYFYWYRQILGQKVEFLVSFYNNEISEKSEIFDDQFSVERPDGSNFTLKIRSTKLEDSAMYFCASSTGTPGNYGYTFGSGTRLTVV.

The CDR3 is CASSQGWDSYNSPLHF. The CDR3 nucleotides are TGTGCCAGCAGCCAAGGTTGGGACTCCTATAATTCACCCCTCCACTTT. The chain is built from TRBV14 and TRBJ1-6; D not resolved. Trimming removed 1 base from V and 0 bases from J, with 7 bases in between. Germline V gives CDR1 SGHDN, CDR2 FVKESK. This CDR3 is built from 16 residues.